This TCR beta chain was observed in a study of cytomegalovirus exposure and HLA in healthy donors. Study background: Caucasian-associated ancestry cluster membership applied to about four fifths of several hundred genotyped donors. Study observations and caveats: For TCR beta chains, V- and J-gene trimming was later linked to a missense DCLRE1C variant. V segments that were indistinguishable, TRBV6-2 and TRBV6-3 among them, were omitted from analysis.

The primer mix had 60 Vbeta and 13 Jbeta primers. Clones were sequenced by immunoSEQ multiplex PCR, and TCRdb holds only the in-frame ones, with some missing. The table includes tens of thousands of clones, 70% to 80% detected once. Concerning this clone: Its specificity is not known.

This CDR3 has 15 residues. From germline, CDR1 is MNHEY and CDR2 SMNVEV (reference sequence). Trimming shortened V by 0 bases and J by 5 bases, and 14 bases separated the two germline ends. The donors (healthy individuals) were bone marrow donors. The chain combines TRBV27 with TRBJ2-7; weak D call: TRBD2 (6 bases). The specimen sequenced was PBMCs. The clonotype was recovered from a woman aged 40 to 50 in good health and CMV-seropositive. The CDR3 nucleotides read TGTGCCAGCAGTTTATCGGGAGGTATAAGGAACGAGCAGTACTTC. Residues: CASSLSGGIRNEQYF.